Below are 17 T cell receptor beta chains sequenced from a single sample in a study of blood T cells in healthy people across ages. It was with a sample-barcoded 5' primer and a J-beta primer mix that a second PCR of roughly 7 to 12 cycles was run. TCRdb processed the 5' RACE reads anew with MiXCR; each CDR3 protein has one entry. The sample lists over a million distinct CDR3 sequences; around 40% were seen once. Sequencing was performed on blood. These receptors all stem from a young woman in good health.

This clonotype has just a few counts. A much larger clonotype is one base distant, so this may be a read error. This chain joins TRBV5-1 and TRBJ2-7; D perhaps matches TRBD2 (5 bases). CDR3 size: 11 residues. V gave up 3 bases and J gave up 7 bases, with 8 bases separating them. From germline, CDR1 is SGHRS and CDR2 YFSETQ. The CDR3 here is CASSSGEEQYF. CDR3 coding DNA: TGCGCCAGCAGCTCTGGGGAGGAGCAGTACTTC.

This clonotype was picked up a small number of times. This may arise from a read error, as a much more abundant clone is one base away. The chain is built from TRBV20-1 and TRBJ2-5; 16 bases fit TRBD2. The V and J ends lost 3 bases and 11 bases, in that order; junction bases with no gene match: 15. The CDR3 loop spans 17 amino acids. Germline CDR1 is DFQATT and CDR2 is SNEGSKA (reference sequence). Written as DNA, the CDR3 is TGCAGTGCTAGGGAACGGGGGACTAGCGGGAGGGTCAATGAGCAGTACTTC. Its translation is CSARERGTSGRVNEQYF.

The rearrangement links TRBV10-3 to TRBJ1-1, with D uncertain. V lost 4 bases and J lost 3, with 12 bases in between. The CDR3 has 14 residues. Germline CDR1 is ENHRY and CDR2 is SYGVKD. CDR3 sequence reads: CAISGSGSDTEAFF. CDR3 nucleotides: TGTGCCATCAGTGGCTCGGGGTCCGACACTGAAGCTTTCTTT.

V and J are TRBV20-1 and TRBJ2-5; D is tentatively TRBD1 or TRBD2 (5 bases each). V shed 5 bases and J shed 4 bases, with 17 bases lying between them. This CDR3 spans 14 amino acids. Germline values: CDR1 DFQATT, CDR2 SNEGSKA (reference sequence). The CDR3 protein is CSARQGRGRETQYF. The CDR3 nucleotides are TGCAGTGCTCGTCAAGGACGGGGCCGAGAGACCCAGTACTTC.

This clonotype was observed a handful of times. The chain is built from TRBV7-2 and TRBJ2-7; TRBD2 matches 12 bases. Germline CDR1 reads SGHTA; CDR2 reads FQGNSA. This CDR3 contains 14 residues. V lost 6 bases and J lost 4; bases outside the gene matches: 4. DNA for the CDR3: TGTGCCAGCAGGCAGACTAGCGGGAGTTACGAGCAGTACTTC. Its protein product is CASRQTSGSYEQYF.

Only one count was recorded for this clonotype. The CDR3: CASSVAGTKGTQYF. The CDR3 nucleotides are TGTGCCAGCAGCGTAGCTGGGACGAAAGGGACCCAGTACTTC. This chain connects TRBV9 to TRBJ2-5; D might be TRBD1 or TRBD2, each matching 5 bases. V was shortened by 0 bases and J by 7 bases, with 13 bases between the two germline ends. Germline V CDR1 and CDR2: SGDLS, YYNGEE. This CDR3 spans 14 amino acids.

This clonotype came up a few times. The V gene is TRBV28, the J gene TRBJ2-3, with D maybe TRBD2 (6 bases). CDR1 MDHEN and CDR2 SYDVKM come from the germline V gene. The CDR3 covers 17 residues. V was trimmed by 5 bases and J by 0 bases, leaving 18 bases between them. CDR3 coding DNA: TGTGCCAGCAGTCCACGTGCGGCGGGATCTAGCACAGATACGCAGTATTTT. Residues: CASSPRAAGSSTDTQYF.

The chain is built from TRBV10-3 and TRBJ2-1; D uncertain. Trimming pared 7 bases from V and 4 bases from J, leaving 11 bases between. The CDR3 has 13 residues. Germline CDR1 and CDR2: ENHRY and SYGVKD. The CDR3 loop is CAITPSGYNEQFF. As DNA, the CDR3 is TGTGCCATCACCCCGTCGGGTTACAATGAGCAGTTCTTC.

This clonotype has only a few counts. A much larger clonotype is one base distant, so this may be a read error. The genes are TRBV2 and TRBJ2-7; TRBD2 matches at 14 bases. The CDR3 has 17 amino acids. V shed 6 bases, J shed 7 bases, and the junction held 14 bases outside the gene matches. The germline V gene has CDR1 SNHLY and CDR2 FYNNEI. The CDR3 DNA reads TGTGCCAGCAGGGGGACTAGCGGGAGAGTATTCTACAATGAGCAGTACTTC. Protein sequence: CASRGTSGRVFYNEQYF. The variable domain in full, with the rest retrieved from reference TRBV2 and TRBJ2-7, is EPEVTQTPSHQVTQMGQEVILRCVPISNHLYFYWYRQILGQKVEFLVSFYNNEISEKSEIFDDQFSVERPDGSNFTLKIRSTKLEDSAMYFCASRGTSGRVFYNEQYFGPGTRLTVT.

This clonotype was picked up a small number of times. The rearrangement uses TRBV20-1 and TRBJ2-1; D unclear. Germline V gene data show CDR1 as DFQATT and CDR2 as SNEGSKA (reference sequence). The V gene lost 0 bases and the J gene lost 2 bases, with 11 bases spanning the gap. The CDR3 runs to 15 residues. In DNA form, the CDR3 reads TGCAGTGCTAGAGAGGCCGGGCCCCCCTACAATGAGCAGTTCTTC. This sequence encodes CSAREAGPPYNEQFF.

The gene calls are TRBV20-1 and TRBJ1-5; D not certain. This CDR3 is 12 amino acids long. Trimming removed 4 bases at V and 5 bases at J, with 9 bases between. Looked up from germline, CDR1 is DFQATT and CDR2 is SNEGSKA (reference sequence). CDR3 sequence reads: CSATLGDQPQHF. The CDR3, as DNA: TGCAGTGCTACCCTGGGCGATCAGCCCCAGCATTTT.

V is TRBV13 and J is TRBJ2-7, with unresolved D. Trimming left V 3 bases short and J 6 bases short, with 15 bases between. Germline assignment: CDR1 PRHDT and CDR2 FYEKMQ (reference sequence). The CDR3 sequence is 14 residues long. CDR3 in DNA: TGTGCCAGCAGCTTGGGTTGGGGTCTGGGCGAGCAGTACTTC. Amino acid sequence: CASSLGWGLGEQYF.

This clonotype has just a few counts. CDR3 nucleotide sequence: TGCGCCAGCAGCCAAGAAAAAACTAGCGGGGCTTACAATGAGCAGTTCTTC. Protein: CASSQEKTSGAYNEQFF. The rearrangement uses TRBV4-1 and TRBJ2-1; 10 bases agree with TRBD2. Unmatched junction bases numbered 6, after V lost 0 bases and J lost 4 bases. The germline V gene encodes CDR1 MGHRA and CDR2 YSYEKL. This CDR3 comprises 17 residues.

This clonotype was observed a few times. V gene TRBV21-1 combines with J gene TRBJ2-1; the table assigns TRBD2, which was not confirmed against the DNA. TRBV21-1 is assigned pseudogene status. CDR3 length equals 16 residues. This chain's CDR3 is CASSNPPDGSYHEQFF. CDR3 nucleotides: TGTGCCAGCAGCAACCCTCCGGACGGTTCATACCATGAGCAGTTCTTC.

This sequence joins TRBV4-2 and TRBJ2-7; either TRBD1 or TRBD2 may supply D (5 bases each). Germline-derived CDR1 and CDR2 are LGHNA and YNFKEQ. This CDR3 has 14 amino acids. Trimming pared 4 bases from V and 0 bases from J, leaving 10 bases between. The CDR3 spells CASSPMGDSYEQYF. The CDR3 DNA sequence: TGTGCCAGCAGCCCGATGGGGGACTCCTACGAGCAGTACTTC.

CDR3 DNA: TGTGCCAGCAGCCTAAGATTTCGCGTGGGGTGGTCCTACAATGAGCAGTACTTC. Amino acid sequence: CASSLRFRVGWSYNEQYF. The chain carries TRBV7-9 and TRBJ2-5; D call uncertain. V lost 5 bases and J lost 11, with 33 bases in between. The CDR3 is made up of 18 amino acids. The germline gives CDR1 SEHNR, CDR2 FQNEAQ (reference sequence).

This clonotype came up many times. V and J are TRBV29-1 and TRBJ2-7, with 7 bases that match TRBD1. Germline values: CDR1 SQVTM, CDR2 ANQGSEA. This CDR3 comprises 14 residues. V lost 6 bases and J lost 0; bases outside the gene matches: 8. CDR3 sequence (DNA): TGCAGCGTGGCCCGGGACAGAAGCTCCTACGAGCAGTACTTC. Translation: CSVARDRSSYEQYF.